This TCR beta chain emerged from a study of T cells in Graves' hyperthyroidism and ophthalmopathy. Study at large: Peripheral blood was secured at the point of initial diagnosis, before any treatment.

Diagnostic decisions used clinical symptoms, serum thyroxine and TRAb, thyroid ultrasound and orbital computed tomography. CDR3 size: 15 residues. The V gene end was trimmed by 5 bases and the J gene end by 2 bases; junction bases not matched to a gene: 8. Germline lookup yields CDR1 SGHVS and CDR2 FNYEAQ. This clonotype was found many times. Its antigen remains unidentified. Amplified TCR beta CDR3 regions came from RNA transcripts. First-round RT-PCR of the TCR CDR3 relied on the HTBI primer set. TCRdb re-analysed the multiplex PCR reads in MiXCR, keeping a single row per CDR3 protein. The sample carries around 520,000 distinct CDR3 sequences, around 13% recorded once. Broader study findings: Stable hyperthyroidism and ophthalmopathy were separated using 13 V-J signatures.

The chain links TRBV7-6 to TRBJ1-1; 7 nucleotides line up with TRBD1. Sequenced input: blood. This receptor was taken from a woman in her thirties or forties with Graves' hyperthyroidism. CDR3 nucleotides: TGTGCCAGCAGCCCCCCGCGACAGGGAAACACTGAAGCTTTCTTT. Translating gives CASSPPRQGNTEAFF. The full variable domain, rest sourced from reference TRBV7-6 and TRBJ1-1, is GAGVSQSPRYKVTKRGQDVALRCDPISGHVSLYWYRQALGQGPEFLTYFNYEAQQDKSGLPNDRFSAERPEGSISTLTIQRTEQRDSAMYRCASSPPRQGNTEAFFGQGTRLTVV.